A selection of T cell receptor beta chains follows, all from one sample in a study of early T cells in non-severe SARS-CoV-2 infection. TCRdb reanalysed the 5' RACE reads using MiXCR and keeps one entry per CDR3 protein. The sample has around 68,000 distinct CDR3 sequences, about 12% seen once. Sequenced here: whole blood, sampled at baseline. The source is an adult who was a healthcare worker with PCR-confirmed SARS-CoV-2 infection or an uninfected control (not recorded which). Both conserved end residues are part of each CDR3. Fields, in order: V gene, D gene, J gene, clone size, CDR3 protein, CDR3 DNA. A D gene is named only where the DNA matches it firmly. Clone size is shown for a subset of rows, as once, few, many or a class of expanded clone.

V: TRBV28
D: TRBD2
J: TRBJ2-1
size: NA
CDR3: CATGFRRAGGAYNEQFF
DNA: TGTGCCACGGGCTTCCGGCGAGCGGGAGGCGCCTACAATGAGCAGTTCTTC

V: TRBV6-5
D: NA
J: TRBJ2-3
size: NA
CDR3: CASSLARSSTDTQYF
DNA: TGTGCCAGCAGTTTAGCGAGATCCAGCACAGATACGCAGTATTTT

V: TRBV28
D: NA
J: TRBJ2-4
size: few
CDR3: CASSPLRNIQYF
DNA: TGTGCCAGCAGTCCACTCCGGAACATTCAGTACTTC

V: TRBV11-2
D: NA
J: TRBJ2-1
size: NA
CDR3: CASSLAGVTGNEQFF
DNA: TGTGCCAGCAGCTTAGCGGGAGTAACTGGGAATGAGCAGTTCTTC

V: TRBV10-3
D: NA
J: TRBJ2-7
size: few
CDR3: CAISESSGVYEQYF
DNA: TGTGCCATCAGTGAGTCGTCCGGGGTGTACGAGCAGTACTTC

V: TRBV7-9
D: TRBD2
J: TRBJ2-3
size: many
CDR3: CATAGLAAGAESTDTQYF
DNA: TGTGCCACCGCGGGACTAGCGGCGGGGGCCGAAAGCACAGATACGCAGTATTTT

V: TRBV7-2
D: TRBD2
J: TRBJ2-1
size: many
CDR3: CASSHGTTNNEQFF
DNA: TGTGCCAGCAGCCACGGGACTACCAACAATGAGCAGTTCTTC

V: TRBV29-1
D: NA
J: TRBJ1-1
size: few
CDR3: CSGASSTEAFF
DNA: TGCAGCGGGGCGAGCAGCACTGAAGCTTTCTTT

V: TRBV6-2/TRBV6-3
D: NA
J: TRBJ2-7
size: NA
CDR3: CASSFLRNYEQYF
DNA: TGTGCCAGCAGTTTTCTTAGGAACTACGAGCAGTACTTC

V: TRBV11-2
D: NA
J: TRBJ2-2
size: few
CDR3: CASSLEGAGELFF
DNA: TGTGCCAGCAGCTTAGAAGGGGCCGGGGAGCTGTTTTTT

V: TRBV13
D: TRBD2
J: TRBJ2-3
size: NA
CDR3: CASSLAGVETQYF
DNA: TGTGCCAGCAGCTTGGCGGGGGTGGAGACGCAGTATTTT

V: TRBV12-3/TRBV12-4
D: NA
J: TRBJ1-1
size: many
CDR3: CASSYGTTTEAFF
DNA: TGTGCCAGCAGTTACGGGACAACCACTGAAGCTTTCTTT

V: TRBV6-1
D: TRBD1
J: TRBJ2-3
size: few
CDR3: CASSEALQGLADTQYF
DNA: TGTGCCAGCAGTGAAGCTTTACAGGGGCTCGCGGATACGCAGTATTTT

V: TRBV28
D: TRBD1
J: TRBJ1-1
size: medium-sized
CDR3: CASRGTGKASEAFF
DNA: TGTGCCAGCAGAGGGACAGGGAAGGCTAGTGAAGCTTTCTTT

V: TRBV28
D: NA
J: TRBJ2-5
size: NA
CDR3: CASSSTGSVETQYF
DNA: TGTGCCAGCAGCTCTACAGGGTCGGTGGAGACCCAGTACTTC

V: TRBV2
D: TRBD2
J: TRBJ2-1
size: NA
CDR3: CASSEAQWAGGRIDEQFF
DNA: TGTGCCAGCAGTGAAGCGCAATGGGCGGGGGGTAGAATCGATGAGCAGTTCTTC

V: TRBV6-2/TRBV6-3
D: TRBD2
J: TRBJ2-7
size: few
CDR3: CAGGLAGVYEQYF
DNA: TGTGCCGGCGGACTAGCGGGAGTCTACGAGCAGTACTTC

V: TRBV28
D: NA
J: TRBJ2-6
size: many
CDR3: CASSLWMGSGANVLTF
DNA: TGTGCCAGCAGTTTATGGATGGGGTCTGGGGCCAACGTCCTGACTTTC

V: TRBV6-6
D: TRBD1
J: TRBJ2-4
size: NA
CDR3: CASSTGQGQRAKNIQYF
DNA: TGTGCCAGCAGTACCGGACAGGGCCAGAGAGCCAAAAACATTCAGTACTTC

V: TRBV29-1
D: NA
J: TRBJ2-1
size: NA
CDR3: CSVSATMALHEQFF
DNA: TGCAGCGTTTCGGCTACGATGGCACTTCATGAGCAGTTCTTC

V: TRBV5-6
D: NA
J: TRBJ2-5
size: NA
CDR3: CASSGTPQETQYF
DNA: TGTGCCAGTTCCGGGACACCGCAAGAGACCCAGTACTTC

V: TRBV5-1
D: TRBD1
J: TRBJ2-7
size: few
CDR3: CASSLGSVQGALVGQYF
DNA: TGCGCCAGCAGCCTCGGGAGTGTACAGGGGGCTTTGGTTGGGCAGTACTTC

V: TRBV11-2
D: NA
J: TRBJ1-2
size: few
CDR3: CASSPGGARNFYGYTF
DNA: TGTGCCAGCAGCCCCGGCGGGGCCAGGAATTTCTATGGCTACACCTTC

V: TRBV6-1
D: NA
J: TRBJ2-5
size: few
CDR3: CASSEAGLDGYF
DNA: TGTGCCAGCAGTGAGGCGGGCCTAGACGGATACTTC

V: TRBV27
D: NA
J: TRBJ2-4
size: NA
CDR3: CASSSLDLAKNIQYF
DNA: TGTGCCAGCAGTTCTTTGGACCTAGCCAAAAACATTCAGTACTTC

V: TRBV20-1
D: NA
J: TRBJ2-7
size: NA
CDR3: CSARDQGHEQYF
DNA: TGCAGTGCTAGAGATCAGGGTCACGAGCAGTACTTC

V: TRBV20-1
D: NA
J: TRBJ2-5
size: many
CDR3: CSALRVQETQYF
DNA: TGCAGTGCTCTCAGGGTCCAAGAGACCCAGTACTTC

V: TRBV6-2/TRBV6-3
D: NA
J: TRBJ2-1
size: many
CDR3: CASSYGSSYNEQFF
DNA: TGTGCCAGCAGTTACGGGAGCTCCTACAATGAGCAGTTCTTC

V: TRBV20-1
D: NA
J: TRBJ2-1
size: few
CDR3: CSVTTGRQFF
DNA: TGCAGTGTTACCACGGGTAGGCAGTTCTTC

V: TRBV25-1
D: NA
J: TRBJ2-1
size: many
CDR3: CASSEWGFSQFF
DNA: TGTGCCAGCAGTGAATGGGGTTTTTCCCAGTTCTTC

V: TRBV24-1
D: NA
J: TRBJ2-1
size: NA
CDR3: CATSDSISLGQFF
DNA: TGTGCCACCAGTGACTCGATATCGCTCGGGCAGTTCTTC

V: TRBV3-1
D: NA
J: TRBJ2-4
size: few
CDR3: CASSQGPKKYSQYF
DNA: TGTGCCAGCAGCCAAGGGCCTAAGAAGTACTCTCAGTACTTC

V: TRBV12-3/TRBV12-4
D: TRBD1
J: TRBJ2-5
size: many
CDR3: CASSLGTGIGETQYF
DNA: TGTGCCAGCAGTTTAGGGACAGGGATAGGGGAGACCCAGTACTTC

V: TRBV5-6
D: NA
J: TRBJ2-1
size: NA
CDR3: CASSLGRGDEQFF
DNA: TGTGCCAGCTCATTGGGCAGGGGCGATGAGCAGTTCTTC

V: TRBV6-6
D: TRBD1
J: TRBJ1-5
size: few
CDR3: CASSFTGTGSQPQHF
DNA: TGTGCCAGCAGTTTCACCGGGACAGGGAGTCAGCCCCAGCATTTT

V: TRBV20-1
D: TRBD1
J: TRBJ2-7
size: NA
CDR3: CSARDRGRIHEQYF
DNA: TGCAGTGCTAGGGACAGGGGGCGCATCCACGAGCAGTACTTC

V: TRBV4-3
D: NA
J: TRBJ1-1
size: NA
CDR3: CASSHQRSGTEAFF
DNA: TGCGCCAGCAGCCATCAAAGGTCGGGCACTGAAGCTTTCTTT

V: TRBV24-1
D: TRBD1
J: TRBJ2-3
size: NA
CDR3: CATSDPYRGADTQYF
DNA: TGTGCCACCAGTGATCCATACAGGGGAGCAGATACGCAGTATTTT

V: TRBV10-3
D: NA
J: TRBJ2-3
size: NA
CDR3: CAISARGAPTDTQYF
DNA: TGTGCCATCAGTGCCCGGGGGGCCCCCACAGATACGCAGTATTTT